Listed here are 4 T cell receptor beta chains from one sample, sequenced in a study of spatial heterogeneity in lung cancer. Study results and limitations: Counts that tracked tumor mutation counts were those of expanded intratumoral alpha and beta TCRs.

These TCRs' antigens remain unknown. One entry per CDR3 protein results from TCRdb running MiXCR on the 5' RACE reads. This sample has about 13,000 distinct CDR3 sequences; roughly 5.4% occur once, and the top ten carry more than 9.5%. Time point here: sample taken at primary tumor resection. This sample comprised lung tumor tissue, obtained at surgery. The receptors shown here come from a female donor with early-stage non-small cell lung cancer.

This clonotype was seen many times. This chain connects TRBV6-1 to TRBJ1-5; 8 bases match TRBD1. Germline assignment: CDR1 MNHNS and CDR2 SASEGT. The CDR3 covers 16 residues. Unmatched junction bases numbered 9, after V lost 7 bases and J lost 1 base. The CDR3 nucleotides read TGTGCCAGCATTTTCTCAGGGGGCGTGAGCAATCAGCCCCAGCATTTT. Translating gives CASIFSGGVSNQPQHF.

This clonotype was detected many times. The chain couples TRBV3-1 to TRBJ1-5; 8 positions agree with TRBD1. This CDR3 region has 15 residues. The trim removed 4 bases at V and 4 bases at J, leaving 6 bases unmatched. Looked up from germline, CDR1 is LGHDT and CDR2 is YNNKEL (reference sequence). The CDR3 here is CASSPQWTGNQPQHF. The CDR3 DNA sequence: TGTGCCAGCAGCCCCCAATGGACAGGGAATCAGCCCCAGCATTTT.

This clonotype was recorded many times. This rearrangement joins TRBV5-6 to TRBJ2-1; D is undetermined. This CDR3 is built from 11 residues. Germline lookup yields CDR1 SGHDT and CDR2 YYEEEE. Trimming shortened V by 7 bases and J by 5 bases, and 7 bases separated the two germline ends. For the CDR3, the DNA is TGTGCCAGCCATTCTAACAATGAGCAGTTCTTC. It specifies CASHSNNEQFF.

This clonotype was counted ten times or more. This chain uses TRBV7-3 with TRBJ2-2, with a possible D match to TRBD1 (5 bases). The V gene's germline CDR1 is SGHTA and CDR2 FQGTGA. V was pared by 2 bases and J by 5 bases, with 9 bases between. The CDR3 length is 14 residues. The CDR3, as DNA: TGTGCCAGCAGCTTACTCCAGGGTACCGGGGAGCTGTTTTTT. This codes for CASSLLQGTGELFF.